These T cell receptor beta chains were read from a single sample in a study of shared clonotypes between healthy human individuals. Some clones are missing from TCRdb's copy, which holds only in-frame ones; the method was immunoSEQ multiplex PCR. The table has over 1.5 million clones, 95% to 99% seen once; the top ten hold about 0.4%. Sequenced material: naive CD4+ T cells sorted from blood. The source is a man aged 25 to 40 in good health. Each CDR3 is given without its conserved first and last residue. A D gene is named only where the DNA matches it firmly.

j_call	v_call	d_call	cdr3_aa
TRBJ1-4	TRBV19	TRBD1	ATGTDHEKLF
TRBJ2-5	TRBV20-1	NA	SASILETQY
TRBJ2-2	TRBV5-1	TRBD1	ASSLDRATGELF
TRBJ1-1	TRBV6-4	NA	ASSEDDRRFFNTEAF
TRBJ1-3	TRBV5-1	NA	ASGGGSGNTIY
TRBJ2-2	TRBV9	NA	ASRGTSGSTVAGELF
TRBJ2-2	TRBV7-9	NA	ASSPQGPYGELF
TRBJ2-7	TRBV5-4	NA	ASSLDQGIYEQY
TRBJ1-4	TRBV4-3	TRBD1	ASRLAGTDNEKLF
TRBJ1-1	TRBV6-1	NA	ASSSTVTMNTEAF
TRBJ2-6	TRBV5-1	TRBD1	ASLGTGGALGANVLT
TRBJ2-2	TRBV14	NA	ASSQARPTAGELF
TRBJ2-1	TRBV28	NA	ASSPPPGHPYNEQF
TRBJ2-5	TRBV28	TRBD2	ASSSGDGETQY
TRBJ2-7	TRBV18	NA	ASSPGRAYEQY
TRBJ1-2	TRBV5-1	NA	ASSLARGAHYGYT
TRBJ1-1	TRBV20-1	NA	SAKITVEAF
TRBJ2-1	TRBV5-1	TRBD1	ASSSDWTGGQF
TRBJ1-4	TRBV18	TRBD1	ASSPAGQRSEKLF
TRBJ2-5	TRBV25-1	NA	ASTPRDPTETQY
TRBJ2-5	TRBV4-3	NA	ASSQTNEGTTQY
TRBJ1-1	TRBV18	NA	ASSPPGLNFEAF
TRBJ1-3	TRBV12-5	TRBD1	ASGPGGSGNTIY
TRBJ2-5	TRBV7-9	NA	ASSRSGLYVSHY
TRBJ2-1	TRBV4-2	NA	ASSQVSNEQF
TRBJ2-7	TRBV5-1	NA	ASSLGGGTQFYEQY
TRBJ2-6	TRBV5-6	NA	ASSGRVSGANVLT
TRBJ2-7	TRBV19	TRBD1	ASSVEGASEQY
TRBJ2-1	TRBV11-3	TRBD2	ASSLVLAGDYNEQF
TRBJ1-3	TRBV2	TRBD1	ASSPTGGAGNTIY
TRBJ2-4	TRBV5-4	NA	ASSLGRGGGNIQY
TRBJ2-5	TRBV18	NA	ASSPPSGTKETQY
TRBJ2-5	TRBV7-8	TRBD2	ASSSISGNRETQY